Listed below are T cell receptor beta chains from one sample, sequenced in a study of identical twins. TCRdb used MiXCR to reprocess the 5' RACE reads, holding one entry per CDR3 protein. The sample has about 720,000 distinct CDR3 sequences, approximately 9% seen once. These same data were also listed under a study on yellow fever vaccine responses in identical twins.

The specimen sequenced was PBMCs. Receptors originate from a young woman in good health. The CDR3 runs from the conserved cysteine through the conserved F or W. D genes are given only for firm matches. Expanded clones get a size class; other rows say once, few or many, or leave the size out.

J gene: TRBJ2-1
clone size: NA
V gene: TRBV5-1
D gene: TRBD2
CDR3 protein: CASSLVAGGQEQFF
CDR3 DNA: TGCGCCAGCAGCTTGGTAGCGGGGGGGCAGGAGCAGTTCTTC

J gene: TRBJ2-7
clone size: NA
V gene: TRBV27
D gene: NA
CDR3 protein: CASRFGYTYEQYF
CDR3 DNA: TGTGCCAGCAGATTCGGTTATACCTACGAGCAGTACTTC

J gene: TRBJ2-7
clone size: few
V gene: TRBV28
D gene: NA
CDR3 protein: CASRWQGFHEQYF
CDR3 DNA: TGTGCCAGCAGGTGGCAGGGCTTCCACGAGCAGTACTTC

J gene: TRBJ2-6
clone size: NA
V gene: TRBV27
D gene: NA
CDR3 protein: CASSEDSTGANVLTF
CDR3 DNA: TGTGCCAGCAGTGAGGACAGCACTGGGGCCAACGTCCTGACTTTC

J gene: TRBJ2-6
clone size: NA
V gene: TRBV6-5
D gene: NA
CDR3 protein: CASSLSEPGANVLTF
CDR3 DNA: TGTGCCAGCAGTTTGTCTGAACCTGGGGCCAACGTCCTGACTTTC

J gene: TRBJ2-1
clone size: NA
V gene: TRBV6-6
D gene: NA
CDR3 protein: CASSTVAAQFF
CDR3 DNA: TGTGCCAGCAGTACCGTAGCAGCGCAGTTCTTC

J gene: TRBJ1-5
clone size: many
V gene: TRBV6-1
D gene: NA
CDR3 protein: CASSPFRGWNQPQHF
CDR3 DNA: TGTGCCAGCAGCCCCTTCAGGGGATGGAATCAGCCCCAGCATTTT

J gene: TRBJ2-7
clone size: NA
V gene: TRBV29-1
D gene: NA
CDR3 protein: CSAKVPPYEQYF
CDR3 DNA: TGCAGCGCTAAAGTTCCTCCCTACGAGCAGTACTTC

J gene: TRBJ2-7
clone size: many
V gene: TRBV5-1
D gene: TRBD1
CDR3 protein: CATRPGTGYYEQYF
CDR3 DNA: TGCGCCACCCGACCCGGGACAGGGTATTACGAGCAGTACTTC

J gene: TRBJ1-5
clone size: many
V gene: TRBV15
D gene: NA
CDR3 protein: CATSRDQGHQPQHF
CDR3 DNA: TGTGCCACCAGCAGAGATCAGGGGCATCAGCCCCAGCATTTT

J gene: TRBJ1-3
clone size: many
V gene: TRBV6-5
D gene: NA
CDR3 protein: CASSYTTGSSGNTIYF
CDR3 DNA: TGTGCCAGCAGTTACACTACAGGGAGCTCTGGAAACACCATATATTTT

J gene: TRBJ2-7
clone size: few
V gene: TRBV6-1
D gene: NA
CDR3 protein: CASSRQSDYEQYF
CDR3 DNA: TGTGCCAGCAGCCGACAGAGCGACTACGAGCAGTACTTC

J gene: TRBJ1-5
clone size: many
V gene: TRBV20-1
D gene: NA
CDR3 protein: CSARPLIIDNQPQHF
CDR3 DNA: TGCAGTGCTAGGCCGCTAATAATTGACAATCAGCCCCAGCATTTT

J gene: TRBJ2-1
clone size: few
V gene: TRBV28
D gene: NA
CDR3 protein: CASSLSAGPYNEQFF
CDR3 DNA: TGTGCCAGCAGTTTATCGGCGGGACCCTACAATGAGCAGTTCTTC

J gene: TRBJ2-7
clone size: NA
V gene: TRBV27
D gene: TRBD2
CDR3 protein: CASTGGDEQYF
CDR3 DNA: TGTGCCAGCACCGGGGGGGACGAGCAGTACTTC

J gene: TRBJ1-5
clone size: NA
V gene: TRBV18
D gene: NA
CDR3 protein: CASSPGFNQPQHF
CDR3 DNA: TGTGCCAGCTCACCGGGCTTCAATCAGCCCCAGCATTTT

J gene: TRBJ1-5
clone size: few
V gene: TRBV6-2/TRBV6-3
D gene: TRBD1
CDR3 protein: CASRHSGGSGQPQHF
CDR3 DNA: TGTGCCAGCCGGCATTCAGGGGGCTCCGGGCAGCCCCAGCATTTT

J gene: TRBJ2-7
clone size: few
V gene: TRBV9
D gene: TRBD2
CDR3 protein: CASSVGTGLAGEFYEQYF
CDR3 DNA: TGTGCCAGCAGCGTAGGTACTGGACTAGCGGGAGAATTCTACGAGCAGTACTTC

J gene: TRBJ2-3
clone size: NA
V gene: TRBV7-9
D gene: TRBD1
CDR3 protein: CASSRQGASGTDTQYF
CDR3 DNA: TGTGCCAGCAGCAGACAGGGGGCGTCGGGCACAGATACGCAGTATTTT

J gene: TRBJ2-5
clone size: few
V gene: TRBV6-1
D gene: NA
CDR3 protein: CASSGVNVGLETQYF
CDR3 DNA: TGTGCCAGCAGCGGGGTAAATGTAGGGTTGGAGACCCAGTACTTC

J gene: TRBJ2-3
clone size: NA
V gene: TRBV5-4
D gene: TRBD2
CDR3 protein: CASSLAGGGPSDTQYF
CDR3 DNA: TGTGCCAGCAGCTTGGCGGGAGGAGGCCCTTCGGATACGCAGTATTTT

J gene: TRBJ2-7
clone size: few
V gene: TRBV5-1
D gene: NA
CDR3 protein: CASSLPWGPNTNEQYF
CDR3 DNA: TGCGCCAGCAGCTTGCCTTGGGGACCGAATACTAACGAGCAGTACTTC

J gene: TRBJ2-5
clone size: NA
V gene: TRBV20-1
D gene: TRBD2
CDR3 protein: CSARSGGAQETQYF
CDR3 DNA: TGCAGTGCTAGGAGCGGGGGGGCCCAAGAGACCCAGTACTTC

J gene: TRBJ2-7
clone size: NA
V gene: TRBV6-2/TRBV6-3
D gene: TRBD1
CDR3 protein: CASSTGTEPYEQYF
CDR3 DNA: TGTGCCAGCAGCACCGGGACAGAACCCTACGAGCAGTACTTC

J gene: TRBJ2-7
clone size: many
V gene: TRBV7-9
D gene: TRBD1
CDR3 protein: CASSFAGGYEQYF
CDR3 DNA: TGTGCCAGCAGCTTCGCAGGGGGTTACGAGCAGTACTTC

J gene: TRBJ1-1
clone size: NA
V gene: TRBV9
D gene: NA
CDR3 protein: CASSVPGSQEAFF
CDR3 DNA: TGTGCCAGCAGCGTACCCGGGAGTCAGGAAGCTTTCTTT

J gene: TRBJ1-1
clone size: few
V gene: TRBV10-2
D gene: NA
CDR3 protein: CASSDSARGIFTEAFF
CDR3 DNA: TGCGCCAGCAGTGACTCGGCGAGGGGGATCTTCACTGAAGCTTTCTTT

J gene: TRBJ1-1
clone size: NA
V gene: TRBV27
D gene: NA
CDR3 protein: CASSLIGAGNMNTEAFF
CDR3 DNA: TGTGCCAGCAGTTTAATAGGGGCAGGAAACATGAACACTGAAGCTTTCTTT

J gene: TRBJ2-5
clone size: NA
V gene: TRBV14
D gene: TRBD1
CDR3 protein: CASSRQGTGETQYF
CDR3 DNA: TGTGCCAGCAGCCGACAGGGGACGGGAGAGACCCAGTACTTC

J gene: TRBJ2-1
clone size: NA
V gene: TRBV7-2
D gene: NA
CDR3 protein: CASSSQTNEQFF
CDR3 DNA: TGTGCCAGCTCGTCCCAAACCAATGAGCAGTTCTTC

J gene: TRBJ2-7
clone size: many
V gene: TRBV20-1
D gene: TRBD2
CDR3 protein: CSAAGTSGNQIYEQYF
CDR3 DNA: TGCAGTGCTGCTGGGACTAGCGGGAACCAAATCTACGAGCAGTACTTC